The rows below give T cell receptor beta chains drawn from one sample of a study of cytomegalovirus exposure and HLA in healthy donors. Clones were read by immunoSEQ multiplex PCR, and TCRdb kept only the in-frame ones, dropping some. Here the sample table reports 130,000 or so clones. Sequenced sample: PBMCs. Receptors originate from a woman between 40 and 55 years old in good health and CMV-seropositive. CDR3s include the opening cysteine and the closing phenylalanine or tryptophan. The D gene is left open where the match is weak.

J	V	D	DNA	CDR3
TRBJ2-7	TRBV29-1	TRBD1	TGCAGCGTTGCGACAGGGTCACACGAGCAGTACTTC	CSVATGSHEQYF
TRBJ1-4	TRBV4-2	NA	TGTGCCAGCAGCCAAGACAGACAGGAAAAACTGTTTTTT	CASSQDRQEKLFF
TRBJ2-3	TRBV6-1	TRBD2	TGTGCCAGCAGTGAACCAAGGACTAGCGGGAGACCTTTCACGGATACGCAGTATTTT	CASSEPRTSGRPFTDTQYF
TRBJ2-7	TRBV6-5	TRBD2	TGTGCCAGCAGCCGGGGGGTTACAGGAAACTACGAGCAGTACTTC	CASSRGVTGNYEQYF
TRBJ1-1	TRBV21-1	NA	TGTGCCAGCAGGGGGCAGGGGGCTGACACTGAAGCTTTCTTT	CASRGQGADTEAFF
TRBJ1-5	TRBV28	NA	TGTGCCAGCAGTCCTCAGAGGGCTCAGCCCCAGCATTTT	CASSPQRAQPQHF
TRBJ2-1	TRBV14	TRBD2	TGTGCCAGCACACTAGCGGGAGTGGCATCCTACAATGAGCAGTTCTTC	CASTLAGVASYNEQFF
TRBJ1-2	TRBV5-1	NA	TGCGCCAGCAGCTTGGGTGATAGCGCCAGAGACTATGGCTACACCTTC	CASSLGDSARDYGYTF
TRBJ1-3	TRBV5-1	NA	TGCGCCAGCAGGAGCTCAGGGAGGGACACCATATATTTT	CASRSSGRDTIYF
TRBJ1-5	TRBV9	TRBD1	TGTGCCAGCAGCAAGTTTAGGGACAGGGAACAGCCCCAGCATTTT	CASSKFRDREQPQHF
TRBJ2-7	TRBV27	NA	TGTGCCAGCAGTTTAATAGGCCAGCGCTCCTACGAGCAGTACTTC	CASSLIGQRSYEQYF
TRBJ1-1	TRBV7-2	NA	TGTGCCAGCAGCTTGGGGGGGCTCATGAACACTGAAGCTTTCTTT	CASSLGGLMNTEAFF
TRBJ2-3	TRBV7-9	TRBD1	TGTGCCAGCAGCTCACAGGGGGTTAGCACAGATACGCAGTATTTT	CASSSQGVSTDTQYF
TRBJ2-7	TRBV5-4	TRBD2	TGTGCCAGCAGCTTGGAGCCGGGAGGTTTCTCCTACGAGCAGTACTTC	CASSLEPGGFSYEQYF
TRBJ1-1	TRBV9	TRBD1	TGTGCCAGCAGCGGCCTCGGGACAGAGAACACTGAAGCTTTCTTT	CASSGLGTENTEAFF
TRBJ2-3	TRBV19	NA	TGTGCCAGTAAGGGGGGGGGCCGGAGATTCACAGATACGCAGTATTTT	CASKGGGRRFTDTQYF
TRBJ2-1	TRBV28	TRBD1	TGTGCCAGCAGTTCAACAGGGGGCCCCTACAATGAGCAGTTCTTC	CASSSTGGPYNEQFF
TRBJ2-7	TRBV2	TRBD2	TGTGCCAGCAGTGAACGGGTCGGCGGGAGAGGCTACGAGCAGTACTTC	CASSERVGGRGYEQYF
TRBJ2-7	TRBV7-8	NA	TGTGCCAGCAGCACCCTAGCGCGTGCATCCTACGAGCAGTACTTC	CASSTLARASYEQYF
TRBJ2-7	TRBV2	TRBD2	TGTGCCAGCAGGGGACTAGCGGGAGGGCCAGAGTCCACCTACGAGCAGTACTTC	CASRGLAGGPESTYEQYF
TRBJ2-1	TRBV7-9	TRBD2	TGTGCCAGCAGCCCCGGGACTAGCTGGAATGAGCAGTTCTTC	CASSPGTSWNEQFF
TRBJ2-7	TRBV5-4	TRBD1	TGTGCCAGCAGCATTGGACAGGGAAGAGAGGAGCAGTACTTC	CASSIGQGREEQYF
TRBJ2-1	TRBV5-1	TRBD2	TGCGCCAGCAGCTGGACTAGCGGGGCCTACAATGAGCAGTTCTTC	CASSWTSGAYNEQFF
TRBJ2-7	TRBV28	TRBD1	TGTGCCAGCAGTTCGGCCTTTTTCAGTTTCGACAGGGAACACTACGAGCAGTACTTC	CASSSAFFSFDREHYEQYF
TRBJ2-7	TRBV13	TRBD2	TGTGCCAGCCTTAGCGGGAGGGCCTTACACGAGCAGTACTTC	CASLSGRALHEQYF
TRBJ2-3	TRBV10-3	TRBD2	TGTGCCTCAGGAGATGTTACTAGCGGGAGGACAGATACGCAGTATTTT	CASGDVTSGRTDTQYF
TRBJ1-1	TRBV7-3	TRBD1	TGTGCCAGCAGCCCCCTCCCGGGACAGGGCAACACTGAAGCTTTCTTT	CASSPLPGQGNTEAFF
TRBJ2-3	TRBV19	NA	TGTGCCAGTAGTATCCCGGGTTCCCCCAGAGATACGCAGTATTTT	CASSIPGSPRDTQYF
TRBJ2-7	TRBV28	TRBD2	TGTGCCAGCGGGACTAGCGGATTCTACGAGCAGTACTTC	CASGTSGFYEQYF
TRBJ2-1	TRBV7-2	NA	TGTGCCAGCAGCCCCCTCGGGACTTTTCGTGACAATGAGCAGTTCTTC	CASSPLGTFRDNEQFF
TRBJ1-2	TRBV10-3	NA	TGTGCCATCAGTGAGGGGCAGGGGATCGGCTACACCTTC	CAISEGQGIGYTF
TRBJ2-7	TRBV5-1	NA	TGCGCCAGCAGCCAAGGGGCGGGGAACTACGAGCAGTACTTC	CASSQGAGNYEQYF
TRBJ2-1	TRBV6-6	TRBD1	TGTGCCAGCAGGTCGGACAGGGAAGGTGTTCTGTTCTTC	CASRSDREGVLFF
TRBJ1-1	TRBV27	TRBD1	TGTGCCAGCAGTCCCCGACAGGGGGCGGCCAACACTGAAGCTTTCTTT	CASSPRQGAANTEAFF
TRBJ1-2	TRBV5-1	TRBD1	TGCGCCAGCCAGGTGGCCCCGACAGGGGTTTATGGCTACACCTTC	CASQVAPTGVYGYTF
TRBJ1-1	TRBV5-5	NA	TGTGCCAGCAGCTTGATGATAGTAGCTTTCTTT	CASSLMIVAFF
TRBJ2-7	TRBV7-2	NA	TGTGCCAGCAGCCTTACAGGATCCGCCCACGAGCAGTACTTC	CASSLTGSAHEQYF
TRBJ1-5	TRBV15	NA	TGTGCCACCAGCAGAGATCAGGGAAATCGTCAGCCCCAGCATTTT	CATSRDQGNRQPQHF
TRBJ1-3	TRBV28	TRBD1	TGTGCCAGCGGTTGGACAGGGTTGGGAAACACCATATATTTT	CASGWTGLGNTIYF
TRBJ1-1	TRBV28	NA	TGTGCCAGCAGCCCACAGAACACTGAAGCTTTCTTT	CASSPQNTEAFF
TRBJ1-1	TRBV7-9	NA	TGTGCCAGCAGCTTAGACAGGGTGGATACTGAAGCTTTCTTT	CASSLDRVDTEAFF
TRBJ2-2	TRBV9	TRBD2	TGTGCCAGCAGCGTAGCACTAGCGGGAGAGGTTCCCGGGGAGCTGTTTTTT	CASSVALAGEVPGELFF
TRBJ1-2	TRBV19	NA	TGTGCCAGTAGTCCGCAGGGATCTGGCTACACCTTC	CASSPQGSGYTF
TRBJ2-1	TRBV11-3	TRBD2	TGTGCCAGCAGCACACGGACTAGCGGGGGCTACAATGAGCAGTTCTTC	CASSTRTSGGYNEQFF
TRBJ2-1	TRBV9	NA	TGTGCCAGCAGCAAACAGGGGGCGAGGGCTAGCGGGGGCCTCGATGAGCAGTTCTTC	CASSKQGARASGGLDEQFF
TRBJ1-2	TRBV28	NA	TGTGCCAGCAGTTCCAGGGGAGCCTATGGCTACACCTTC	CASSSRGAYGYTF
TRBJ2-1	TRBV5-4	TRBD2	TGTGCCAGCAGCGGAAATCGGGAGGGCCGCTACAATGAGCAGTTCTTC	CASSGNREGRYNEQFF
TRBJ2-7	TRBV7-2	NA	TGTGCCAGCAGCAGATCCAGGGTTAGCTCCTACGAGCAGTACTTC	CASSRSRVSSYEQYF
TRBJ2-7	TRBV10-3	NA	TGTGCCACCACACAGGGAAACGAGCAGTACTTC	CATTQGNEQYF
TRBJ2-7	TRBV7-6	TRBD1	TGTGCCAGCAGCCGGGACAGGGCTTACGAGCAGTACTTC	CASSRDRAYEQYF
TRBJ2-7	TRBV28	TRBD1	TGTGCCAGCAGCAAGACCGGGACAGGGAACGAGCAGTACTTC	CASSKTGTGNEQYF